Sequencing of this T cell receptor beta chain was carried out in a study of Tregs in tolerant kidney transplant recipients. General observations from the study: Activated donor B cell expansion appeared to reveal the most relevant donor-specific TCRbeta repertoire.

The repertoire was sequenced with immunoSEQ multiplex PCR; TCRdb's copy has only in-frame clones and lacks some. The sample has approximately 75,000 clones; approximately 90% are singletons. Points on this clone: The antigen remains undetermined.

Trimming cost V 7 bases and J 6 bases; bases outside gene matches: 8. This CDR3 region has 14 residues. Germline V lookup: CDR1 SNHLY, CDR2 FYNNEI. Unstimulated Tregs (CD4+CD25+CD127-) and CD4+CD25- non-Tregs were sorted from PBMCs. The rearrangement links TRBV2 to TRBJ2-1; 8 nucleotides agree with TRBD2. Sequences were derived from Tregs from blood, sampled before the transplant. This clonotype was sampled from a human donor who received a combined kidney and bone marrow transplant. The CDR3 spells CASKEGTSSNEQFF. CDR3 DNA sequence: TGTGCCAGCAAGGAGGGGACTAGTTCCAATGAGCAGTTCTTC. Variable domain in full (rest from reference TRBV2 and TRBJ2-1): EPEVTQTPSHQVTQMGQEVILRCVPISNHLYFYWYRQILGQKVEFLVSFYNNEISEKSEIFDDQFSVERPDGSNFTLKIRSTKLEDSAMYFCASKEGTSSNEQFFGPGTRLTVL.